These T cell receptor beta chains were read from a single sample in a study of T cells after yellow fever vaccination. TCRdb analysed the 5' RACE reads with MiXCR anew, one entry per CDR3 protein. The table has around 320,000 distinct CDR3 sequences, around 10% seen once. The sequenced sample was CD4+ T cells sorted from PBMCs, obtained 45 days after the yellow fever booster vaccination. These receptors were obtained from a man between 18 and 35 years old who received the YFV17D yellow fever vaccine. CDR3s include the opening cysteine and the closing phenylalanine or tryptophan. The D gene is left open where the match is weak. Some rows mark clone size as missing; the rest say once, few, many or name a class of expanded clone.

j_call d_call clone_size v_call cdr3_aa cdr3_nt
TRBJ2-3 TRBD1 . TRBV6-1 CASRPQDRVDTQYF TGTGCCAGCAGACCACAGGACAGGGTTGATACGCAGTATTTT
TRBJ1-1 . few TRBV6-4 CASRAQVYTEAFF TGTGCCAGCAGAGCTCAGGTTTACACTGAAGCTTTCTTT
TRBJ1-5 . . TRBV7-2 CASSFPGQPQHF TGTGCCAGCAGCTTTCCGGGGCAGCCCCAGCATTTT
TRBJ1-2 . . TRBV5-1 CASSLGPARHYGYTF TGCGCCAGCAGCTTGGGGCCAGCACGGCACTATGGCTACACCTTC
TRBJ1-2 TRBD1 . TRBV5-5 CASSTGTGALYGYTF TGTGCCAGCAGCACAGGGACAGGGGCGCTCTATGGCTACACCTTC
TRBJ1-6 . few TRBV9 CASSVTGNSPLHF TGTGCCAGCAGCGTAACTGGGAATTCACCCCTCCACTTT
TRBJ1-1 . many TRBV7-9 CANTRPSSTEAFF TGTGCCAATACGAGGCCGTCGAGCACTGAAGCTTTCTTT
TRBJ1-1 . . TRBV5-1 CASSLAGFSEAFF TGCGCCAGCAGCTTGGCCGGGTTCTCTGAAGCTTTCTTT
TRBJ1-1 . . TRBV10-1 CASSESPRPKATEAFF TGCGCCAGCAGTGAGTCCCCGAGGCCGAAAGCCACTGAAGCTTTCTTT
TRBJ2-5 . . TRBV7-2 CASSSYEQETQYF TGTGCCAGCAGCTCCTACGAACAAGAGACCCAGTACTTC
TRBJ2-2 . few TRBV24-1 CATSDLEQGRPGELFF TGTGCCACCAGTGATTTGGAACAGGGGAGGCCCGGGGAGCTGTTTTTT
TRBJ2-5 TRBD1 . TRBV3-1 CASSQGGTGGWNQYF TGTGCCAGCAGCCAAGGAGGAACAGGGGGGTGGAACCAGTACTTC
TRBJ1-3 . . TRBV7-8 CASSWTLTATSGNTIYF TGTGCCAGCAGCTGGACTCTTACCGCGACCTCTGGAAACACCATATATTTT
TRBJ1-4 TRBD1 few TRBV5-1 CASSVPTGGGMGEKLFF TGCGCCAGCAGCGTCCCGACAGGGGGCGGGATGGGTGAAAAACTGTTTTTT
TRBJ2-7 TRBD1 many TRBV29-1 CSVPGQGAREQYF TGCAGCGTACCGGGACAGGGGGCAAGGGAGCAGTACTTC
TRBJ1-5 . . TRBV2 CASTETQGWNQPQHF TGTGCCAGCACCGAAACTCAGGGGTGGAATCAGCCCCAGCATTTT
TRBJ1-2 . . TRBV5-1 CASSLDSGVRRYTF TGCGCCAGCAGCTTGGATTCGGGAGTTCGGCGCTACACCTTC
TRBJ2-3 . . TRBV5-4 CASSPRGQEADTQYF TGTGCCAGCAGCCCGCGGGGGCAGGAAGCAGATACGCAGTATTTT
TRBJ2-2 . . TRBV7-7 CASSLALAGELFF TGTGCCAGCAGCTTAGCGTTGGCCGGGGAGCTGTTTTTT
TRBJ2-1 TRBD1 . TRBV24-1 CATSDFRTGKGQFF TGTGCCACCAGTGATTTTAGGACAGGGAAAGGGCAGTTCTTC
TRBJ2-3 TRBD2 few TRBV5-5 CASSPEAGRGTDTQYF TGTGCCAGCAGCCCGGAAGCGGGAAGGGGCACAGATACGCAGTATTTT
TRBJ2-7 . many TRBV12-3/TRBV12-4 CASSLTEFYEQYF TGTGCCAGCAGTTTAACAGAGTTCTACGAGCAGTACTTC
TRBJ2-3 . few TRBV9 CASSVGPTHADTQYF TGTGCCAGCAGCGTAGGCCCTACGCACGCAGATACGCAGTATTTT
TRBJ1-1 . . TRBV10-3 CAISEATIRLNTEAFF TGTGCCATCAGTGAAGCTACCATAAGATTGAACACTGAAGCTTTCTTT
TRBJ2-7 TRBD2 few TRBV25-1 CASSDGGGGGEQYF TGTGCCAGCAGTGACGGCGGGGGAGGCGGCGAGCAGTACTTC
TRBJ1-5 . many TRBV6-2/TRBV6-3 CASRGEGPANQPQHF TGTGCCAGCAGGGGTGAGGGCCCTGCGAATCAGCCCCAGCATTTT
TRBJ1-1 . . TRBV7-6 CASSRTGPDLAFF TGTGCCAGCAGCCGAACAGGGCCGGACCTAGCTTTCTTT
TRBJ2-7 TRBD1 . TRBV7-2 CASSLKGQGSSSSYEQYF TGTGCCAGCAGCTTAAAGGGACAGGGGTCCTCTAGCTCCTACGAGCAGTACTTC
TRBJ1-1 . . TRBV5-5 CASSLAGRAEAFF TGTGCCAGCAGCTTGGCAGGTAGAGCTGAAGCTTTCTTT
TRBJ2-2 . many TRBV5-1 CASTGTAYTGELFF TGCGCCAGCACCGGGACCGCCTACACCGGGGAGCTGTTTTTT
TRBJ1-6 . few TRBV10-1 CARLPGDGDSPLHF TGCGCCAGACTCCCAGGGGACGGTGATTCACCCCTCCACTTT
TRBJ2-7 . few TRBV5-5 CASSLWGRAREQYF TGTGCCAGCAGCTTATGGGGCAGGGCGAGGGAGCAGTACTTC
TRBJ1-6 . few TRBV25-1 CASSRVSPPSPLHF TGTGCCAGCAGCCGGGTGTCACCCCCTTCACCCCTCCACTTT
TRBJ1-3 . few TRBV18 CASSQTDGLGNTIYF TGTGCCAGCTCACAGACGGACGGACTTGGAAACACCATATATTTT
TRBJ1-4 . . TRBV5-1 CASSLTQYNEKLFF TGCGCCAGCAGCCTTACACAGTATAATGAAAAACTGTTTTTT
TRBJ2-7 TRBD2 few TRBV5-4 CASRGDGFYEQYF TGTGCCAGCCGGGGGGACGGATTCTACGAGCAGTACTTC
TRBJ2-2 . . TRBV5-1 CASSFGDPGELFF TGCGCCAGCAGCTTTGGGGACCCCGGGGAGCTGTTTTTT
TRBJ1-3 . . TRBV5-6 CASSLWDIPGNTIYF TGTGCCAGCAGCTTGTGGGACATCCCTGGAAACACCATATATTTT
TRBJ2-5 . many TRBV4-3 CASSQQGSKETQYF TGCGCCAGCAGCCAACAGGGGTCCAAAGAGACCCAGTACTTC
TRBJ2-5 TRBD2 . TRBV6-2/TRBV6-3 CASSHTSGGETQYF TGTGCCAGCAGTCACACTAGCGGGGGGGAGACCCAGTACTTC
TRBJ2-1 . . TRBV7-2 CASSLAGTNEQFF TGTGCCAGCAGCTTAGCGGGGACGAATGAGCAGTTCTTC
TRBJ1-5 . few TRBV20-1 CSARRGWGSNQPQHF TGCAGTGCTAGAAGAGGTTGGGGCAGCAATCAGCCCCAGCATTTT
TRBJ2-3 TRBD2 few TRBV6-5 CASSYSRGDTQYF TGTGCCAGCAGTTACTCGCGGGGGGATACGCAGTATTTT
TRBJ1-1 . few TRBV7-9 CASTAQGEYTEAFF TGTGCCAGCACCGCCCAAGGGGAGTACACTGAAGCTTTCTTT
TRBJ2-1 TRBD2 few TRBV6-2/TRBV6-3 CATWAGGPDNEQFF TGTGCCACCTGGGCGGGGGGGCCGGACAATGAGCAGTTCTTC